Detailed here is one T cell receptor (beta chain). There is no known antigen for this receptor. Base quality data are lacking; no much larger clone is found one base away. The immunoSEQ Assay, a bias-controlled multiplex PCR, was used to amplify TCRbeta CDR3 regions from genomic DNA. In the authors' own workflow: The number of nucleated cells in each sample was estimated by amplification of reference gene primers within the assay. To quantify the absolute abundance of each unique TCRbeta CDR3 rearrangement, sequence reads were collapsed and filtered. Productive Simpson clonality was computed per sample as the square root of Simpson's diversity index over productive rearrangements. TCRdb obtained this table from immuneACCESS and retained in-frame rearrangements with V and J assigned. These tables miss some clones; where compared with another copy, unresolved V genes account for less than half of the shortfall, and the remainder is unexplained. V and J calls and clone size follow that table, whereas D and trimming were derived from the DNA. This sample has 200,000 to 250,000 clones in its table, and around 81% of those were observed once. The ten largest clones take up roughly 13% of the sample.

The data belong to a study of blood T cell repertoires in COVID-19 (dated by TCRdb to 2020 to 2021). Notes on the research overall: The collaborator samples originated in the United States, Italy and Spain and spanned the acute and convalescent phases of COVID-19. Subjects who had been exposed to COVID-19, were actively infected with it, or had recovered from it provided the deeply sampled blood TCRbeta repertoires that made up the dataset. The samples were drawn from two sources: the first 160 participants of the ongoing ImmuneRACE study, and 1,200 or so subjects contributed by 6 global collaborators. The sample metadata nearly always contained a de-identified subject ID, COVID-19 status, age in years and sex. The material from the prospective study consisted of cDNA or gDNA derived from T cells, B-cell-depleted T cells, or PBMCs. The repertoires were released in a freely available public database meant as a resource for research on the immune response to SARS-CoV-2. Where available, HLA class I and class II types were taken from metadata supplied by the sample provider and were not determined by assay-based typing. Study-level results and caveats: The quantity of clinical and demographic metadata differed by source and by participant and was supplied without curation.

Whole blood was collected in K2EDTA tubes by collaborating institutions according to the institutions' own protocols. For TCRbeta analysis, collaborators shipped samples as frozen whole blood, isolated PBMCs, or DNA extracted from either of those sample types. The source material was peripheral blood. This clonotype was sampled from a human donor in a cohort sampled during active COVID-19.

In nucleotide form, the sequence is TGTGCCAGCAGCCCAGGACAGGTGAGCTCCTACAATGAGCAGTTCTTC. Protein translation: CASSPGQVSSYNEQFF. The chain joins TRBV7-9 to TRBJ2-1, with TRBD1 identical over 7 junction bases. Clipping removes 5 bases from V and 0 bases from J, with 7 as the unmatched junction base count. From its cysteine to its phenylalanine, the CDR3 spans 16 amino acids. Of all the DNA, just the CDR3 is kept, 48 bases in frame from base 1. According to the germline V gene (reference sequence), CDR1 reads SEHNR and CDR2 reads FQNEAQ.